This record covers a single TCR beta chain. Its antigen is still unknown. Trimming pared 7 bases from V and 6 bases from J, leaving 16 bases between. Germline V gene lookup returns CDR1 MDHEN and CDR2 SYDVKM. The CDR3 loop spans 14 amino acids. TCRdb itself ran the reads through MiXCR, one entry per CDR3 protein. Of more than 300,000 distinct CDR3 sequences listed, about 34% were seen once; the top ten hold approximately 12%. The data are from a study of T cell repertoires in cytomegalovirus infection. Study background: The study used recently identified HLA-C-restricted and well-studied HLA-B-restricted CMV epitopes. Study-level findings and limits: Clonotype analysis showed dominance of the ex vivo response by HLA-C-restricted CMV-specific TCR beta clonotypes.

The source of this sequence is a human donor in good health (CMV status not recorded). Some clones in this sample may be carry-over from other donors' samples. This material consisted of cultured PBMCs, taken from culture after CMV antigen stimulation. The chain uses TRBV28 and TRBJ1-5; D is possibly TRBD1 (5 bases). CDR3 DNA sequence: TGTGCCAGCAATGAGGGGCAATCGGGTCAGCCCCAGCATTTT. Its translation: CASNEGQSGQPQHF. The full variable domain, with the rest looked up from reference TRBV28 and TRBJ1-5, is DVKVTQSSRYLVKRTGEKVFLECVQDMDHENMFWYRQDPGLGLRLIYFSYDVKMKEKGDIPEGYSVSREKKERFSLILESASTNQTSMYLCASNEGQSGQPQHFGDGTRLSIL.